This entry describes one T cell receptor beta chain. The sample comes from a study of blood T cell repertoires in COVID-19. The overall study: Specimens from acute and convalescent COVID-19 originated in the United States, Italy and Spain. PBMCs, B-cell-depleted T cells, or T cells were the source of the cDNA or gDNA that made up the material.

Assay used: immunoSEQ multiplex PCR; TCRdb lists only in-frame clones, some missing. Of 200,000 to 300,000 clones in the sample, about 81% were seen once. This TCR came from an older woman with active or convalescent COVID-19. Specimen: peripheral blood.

The CDR3 region has the DNA TGTGCCAGCAGCAATAAGGAGGGCTCCTACAATGAGCAGTTCTTC. Its protein is CASSNKEGSYNEQFF. The chain links TRBV21-1 to TRBJ2-1; the table assigns TRBD2, which was not confirmed against the DNA. TRBV21-1 corresponds to a pseudogene. The CDR3 length is 15 residues.